What follows are 8 T cell receptor beta chains derived from one specimen sequenced in a study of OX40 agonist ivuxolimab in advanced cancers. Using immunoSEQ multiplex PCR, the repertoire was profiled, and TCRdb retains in-frame clones only, with some absent. The data show roughly 66,000 clones, roughly 80% seen once. The material was CD4+ or CD8+ T cells sorted from blood, obtained in a trial of the OX40 agonist ivuxolimab. The receptors originated from an adult with an advanced solid tumor such as melanoma, head and neck, liver or kidney cancer.

The chain employs TRBV19 and TRBJ2-7; TRBD2 might be the D (6 bases). Germline-derived CDR1 and CDR2 are LNHDA and SQIVND (reference sequence). V lost 7 bases and J 1 base, leaving 14 bases between the germline ends. There are 14 residues in the CDR3. CDR3 coding DNA: TGTGCCAGTACCCCTGGGACTTTTTCCTACGAGCAGTACTTC. It translates to CASTPGTFSYEQYF.

This chain uses TRBV5-1 with TRBJ2-5; perhaps TRBD1 as D (6 bases). CDR1 is SGHRS, CDR2 YFSETQ, per germline. The CDR3 runs 15 residues. Trimming left V 0 bases short and J 2 bases short, with 11 bases between. The CDR3 loop reads CASSLDGQLQETQYF. The CDR3 DNA follows: TGCGCCAGCAGCTTGGATGGACAGCTACAAGAGACCCAGTACTTC. Full variable domain (outside the CDR3, taken from reference TRBV5-1 and TRBJ2-5): KAGVTQTPRYLIKTRGQQVTLSCSPISGHRSVSWYQQTPGQGLQFLFEYFSETQRNKGNFPGRFSGRQFSNSRSEMNVSTLELGDSALYLCASSLDGQLQETQYFGPGTRLLVL.

A word on this clone: The sample contains more than one DNA sequence encoding this CDR3. The CDR3 sequence: CSGENTEAFF. The CDR3 bases are TGCAGTGGGGAGAACACTGAAGCTTTCTTT. J is TRBJ1-1 and V is TRBV29-1; D not certain. The CDR3 is 10 amino acids. CDR1 SQVTM and CDR2 ANQGSEA come from the germline V gene.

CDR3 in amino acids: CASSPTNYEQYF. CDR3 sequence (DNA): TGTGCCAGCTCACCAACTAACTACGAGCAGTACTTC. The chain employs TRBV18 and TRBJ2-7; no definite D call. CDR3 length: 12 residues. Trimming left V 2 bases short and J 3 bases short, with 5 bases between. CDR1 KGHSH and CDR2 LQKENI come from the germline V gene.

The gene calls are TRBV5-4 and TRBJ1-1, with D unclear. Trimming shortened V by 0 bases and J by 2 bases, and 8 bases separated the two germline ends. Germline assignment: CDR1 SGHNT and CDR2 YYREEE (reference sequence). The length of the CDR3 is 14 residues. CDR3 DNA sequence: TGTGCCAGCAGCTTGGTCGCGGGTAACACTGAAGCTTTCTTT. Protein product: CASSLVAGNTEAFF. The full variable domain, with the rest looked up from reference TRBV5-4 and TRBJ1-1, is ETGVTQSPTHLIKTRGQQVTLRCSSQSGHNTVSWYQQALGQGPQFIFQYYREEENGRGNFPPRFSGLQFPNYSSELNVNALELDDSALYLCASSLVAGNTEAFFGQGTRLTVV.

The chain couples TRBV2 to TRBJ1-5; D unclear. The CDR3 runs 14 residues. CDR1 is SNHLY, CDR2 FYNNEI, per germline. V shed 3 bases and J shed 5 bases, with 11 bases lying between them. CDR3: CASSERGRDQPQHF. In DNA form, the CDR3 reads TGTGCCAGCAGTGAGCGGGGTAGAGATCAGCCCCAGCATTTT.

This rearrangement joins TRBV5-1 to TRBJ2-1, with TRBD2 matching over 10 bases. The CDR3 contains 15 residues. V trimming: 4 bases; J trimming: 7 bases; junction bases outside the gene matches: 8. Germline CDR1 reads SGHRS; CDR2 reads YFSETQ. CDR3 DNA sequence: TGCGCCAGCAGCAACGGACTAGCGGATTCTAATGAGCAGTTCTTC. Translating gives CASSNGLADSNEQFF.

The J gene is TRBJ1-6, the V gene TRBV7-2; no definite D call. This CDR3 spans 16 amino acids. Trimming removed 2 bases from V and 8 bases from J, with 16 bases in between. CDR1 and CDR2 (germline): SGHTA, FQGNSA. CDR3 residues: CASSLSDQVLHSPLHF. The CDR3 nucleotides read TGTGCCAGCAGCTTAAGCGATCAAGTCTTACATTCACCCCTCCACTTT.